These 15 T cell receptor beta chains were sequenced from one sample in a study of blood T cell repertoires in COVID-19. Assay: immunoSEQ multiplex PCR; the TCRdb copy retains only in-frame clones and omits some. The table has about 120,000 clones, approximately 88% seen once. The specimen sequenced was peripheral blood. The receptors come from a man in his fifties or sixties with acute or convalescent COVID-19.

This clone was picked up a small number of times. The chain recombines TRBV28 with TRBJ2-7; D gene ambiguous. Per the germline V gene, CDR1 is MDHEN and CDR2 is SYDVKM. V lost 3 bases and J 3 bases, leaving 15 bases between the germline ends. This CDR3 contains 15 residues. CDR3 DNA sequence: TGTGCCAGCAGTTTTGGTTCGGCAGGAATCTACGAGCAGTACTTC. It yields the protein CASSFGSAGIYEQYF.

The CDR3: CASSYSLTGGGHEQYF. DNA of the CDR3: TGTGCCAGCAGTTACTCCCTGACAGGGGGTGGCCACGAGCAGTACTTC. The chain joins TRBV6-6 to TRBJ2-7; 9 positions agree with TRBD1. The CDR3 sequence is 16 residues long. From germline, CDR1 is MNHNY and CDR2 SVGAGI (reference sequence). J lost 5 bases, V lost 0 bases, and 8 bases had no gene match.

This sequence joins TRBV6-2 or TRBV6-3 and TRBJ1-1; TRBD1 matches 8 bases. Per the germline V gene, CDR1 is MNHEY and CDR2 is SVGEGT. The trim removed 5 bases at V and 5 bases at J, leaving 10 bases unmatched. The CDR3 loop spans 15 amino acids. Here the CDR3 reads CASSGVDRDGTEAFF. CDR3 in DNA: TGTGCCAGCAGTGGGGTGGACAGGGATGGAACTGAAGCTTTCTTT.

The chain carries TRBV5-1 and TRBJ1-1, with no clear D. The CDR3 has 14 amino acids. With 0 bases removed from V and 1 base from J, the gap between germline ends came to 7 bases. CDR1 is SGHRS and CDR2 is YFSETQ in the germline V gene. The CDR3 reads CASSLANGNTEAFF. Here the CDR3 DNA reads TGCGCCAGCAGCTTGGCTAACGGGAACACTGAAGCTTTCTTT.

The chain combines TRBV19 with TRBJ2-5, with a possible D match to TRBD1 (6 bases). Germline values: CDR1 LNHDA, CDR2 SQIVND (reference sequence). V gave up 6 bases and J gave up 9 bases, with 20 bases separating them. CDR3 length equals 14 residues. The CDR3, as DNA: TGTGCCAGTAGGTCGACGGGCAGCCCAGGGGCCCAGTACTTC. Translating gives CASRSTGSPGAQYF.

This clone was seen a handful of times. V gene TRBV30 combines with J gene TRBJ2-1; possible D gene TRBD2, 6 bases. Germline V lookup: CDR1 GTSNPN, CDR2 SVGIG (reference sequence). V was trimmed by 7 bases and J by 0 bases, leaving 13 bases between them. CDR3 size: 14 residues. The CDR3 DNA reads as TGTGCCTTGACTCGGGGGAGCTCCTACAATGAGCAGTTCTTC. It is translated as CALTRGSSYNEQFF. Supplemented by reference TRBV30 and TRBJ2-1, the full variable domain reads SQTIHQWPATLVQPVGSPLSLECTVEGTSNPNLYWYRQAAGRGLQLLFYSVGIGQISSEVPQNLSASRPQDRQFILSSKKLLLSDSGFYLCALTRGSSYNEQFFGPGTRLTVL.

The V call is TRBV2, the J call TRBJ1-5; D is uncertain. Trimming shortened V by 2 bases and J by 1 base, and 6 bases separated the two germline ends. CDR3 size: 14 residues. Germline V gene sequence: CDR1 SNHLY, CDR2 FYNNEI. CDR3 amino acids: CASSEIPSNQPQHF. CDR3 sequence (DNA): TGTGCCAGCAGTGAAATCCCGAGCAATCAGCCCCAGCATTTT.

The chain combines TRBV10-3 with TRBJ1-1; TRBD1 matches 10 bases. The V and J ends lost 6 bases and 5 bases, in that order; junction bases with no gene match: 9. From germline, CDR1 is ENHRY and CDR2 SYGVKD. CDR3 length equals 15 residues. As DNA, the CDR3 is TGTGCCATCAGCGACCCGGGACAGGGGAGGACTGAAGCTTTCTTT. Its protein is CAISDPGQGRTEAFF.

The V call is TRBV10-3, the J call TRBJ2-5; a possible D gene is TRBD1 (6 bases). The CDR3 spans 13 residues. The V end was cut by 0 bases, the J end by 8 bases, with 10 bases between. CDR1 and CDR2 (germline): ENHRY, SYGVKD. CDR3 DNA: TGTGCCATCAGTGAGTCGGTCAGGGGAACCCAGTACTTC. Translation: CAISESVRGTQYF.

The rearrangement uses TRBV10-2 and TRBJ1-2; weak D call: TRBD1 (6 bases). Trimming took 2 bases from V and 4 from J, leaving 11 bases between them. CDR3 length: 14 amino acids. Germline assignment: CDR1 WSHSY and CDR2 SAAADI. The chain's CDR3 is CASSENRAGYGYTF. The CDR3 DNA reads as TGCGCCAGCAGTGAGAACAGGGCTGGCTATGGCTACACCTTC.

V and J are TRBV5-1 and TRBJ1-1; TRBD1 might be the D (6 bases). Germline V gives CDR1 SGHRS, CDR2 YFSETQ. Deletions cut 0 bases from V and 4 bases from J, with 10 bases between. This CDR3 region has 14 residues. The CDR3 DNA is TGCGCCAGCAGCTTGGAGGGACATCCCACTGAAGCTTTCTTT. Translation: CASSLEGHPTEAFF.

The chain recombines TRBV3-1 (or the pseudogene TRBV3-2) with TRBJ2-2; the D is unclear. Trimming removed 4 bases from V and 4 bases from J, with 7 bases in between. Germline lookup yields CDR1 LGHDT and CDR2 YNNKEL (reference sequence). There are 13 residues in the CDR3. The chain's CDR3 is CASSPSFTGELFF. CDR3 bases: TGTGCCAGCAGCCCCAGTTTCACCGGGGAGCTGTTTTTT.

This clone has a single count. The CDR3 DNA follows: TGTGCCATCAGTGATCCGGGACTAGCGCTCTACAATGAGCAGTTCTTC. It yields the protein CAISDPGLALYNEQFF. The gene calls are TRBV10-3 and TRBJ2-1, with 10 bases aligning to TRBD2. The ends lost 3 bases at V and 3 bases at J; junction bases unmatched: 5. The length of the CDR3 is 16 residues. The germline V gene encodes CDR1 ENHRY and CDR2 SYGVKD.

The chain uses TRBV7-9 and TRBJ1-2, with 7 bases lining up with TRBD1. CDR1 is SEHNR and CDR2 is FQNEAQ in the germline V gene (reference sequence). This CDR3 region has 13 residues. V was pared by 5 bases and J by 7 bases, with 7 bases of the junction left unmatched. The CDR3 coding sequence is TGTGCCAGCAGCCGAGAGGGGGCGCTTGGCTACACCTTC. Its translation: CASSREGALGYTF.

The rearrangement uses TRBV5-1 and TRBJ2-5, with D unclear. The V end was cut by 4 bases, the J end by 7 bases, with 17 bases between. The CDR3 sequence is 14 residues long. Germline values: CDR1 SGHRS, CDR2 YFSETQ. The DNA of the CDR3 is TGCGCCAGCAGCCCTCCCCCGCCCGAGCGGACCCAGTACTTC. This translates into CASSPPPPERTQYF.